The T cell receptor (beta chain) under discussion was sequenced for a study of OX40 agonist ivuxolimab in advanced cancers. The germline V and J ends were trimmed by 0 bases and 8 bases, with 11 bases remaining between them. The CDR3 spans 13 residues. Germline loops: CDR1 SGHRS, CDR2 YFSETQ. Here immunoSEQ multiplex PCR was the method, and the copy in TCRdb shows in-frame clones only, minus some. Of 37,000 or so clones in the sample, 74% are singletons; the top ten hold approximately 18%. This TCR came from an adult with an advanced solid tumor such as melanoma, head and neck, liver or kidney cancer. The sample in question was CD4+ or CD8+ T cells sorted from blood, obtained in a trial of the OX40 agonist ivuxolimab. The chain is built from TRBV5-1 and TRBJ1-2; D uncertain. This CDR3 reads CASSLAPGGGYTF. CDR3 coding DNA: TGCGCCAGCAGCTTGGCTCCGGGAGGAGGCTACACCTTC.